Listed here are 29 T cell receptor beta chains from one sample, sequenced in a study of blood T cell repertoires in COVID-19. Method: immunoSEQ multiplex PCR; TCRdb's copy keeps in-frame clones and lacks some. The sample lists 200,000 to 250,000 clones; 80% to 90% were seen once. The sequenced sample consisted of peripheral blood. These receptors came from a human donor in a cohort sampled during active COVID-19.

This chain links TRBV9 with TRBJ2-3, with 8 bases fitting TRBD2. Germline V gene lookup returns CDR1 SGDLS and CDR2 YYNGEE. With V trimmed by 2 bases and J by 0 bases, 5 bases remained unmatched. The CDR3 loop spans 16 amino acids. The CDR3 here is CASSVLAGTSTDTQYF. CDR3 nucleotide sequence: TGTGCCAGCAGCGTTTTAGCGGGAACCAGCACAGATACGCAGTATTTT. Combining the CDR3 with reference TRBV9 and TRBJ2-3 gives the whole variable domain DSGVTQTPKHLITATGQRVTLRCSPRSGDLSVYWYQQSLDQGLQFLIQYYNGEERAKGNILERFSAQQFPDLHSELNLSSLELGDSALYFCASSVLAGTSTDTQYFGPGTRLTVL.

The J gene is TRBJ2-3, the V gene TRBV5-6; TRBD1 agrees at 10 bases. The CDR3 has 15 residues. The germline V gene has CDR1 SGHDT and CDR2 YYEEEE. V lost 1 base and J lost 5; bases outside the gene matches: 4. CDR3 residues: CASSLLGQGEDTQYF. Written as DNA, the CDR3 is TGTGCCAGCAGCTTGTTAGGACAGGGGGAAGATACGCAGTATTTT.

This chain joins TRBV6-4 and TRBJ1-1; weak D call: TRBD1 (5 bases). With 2 bases removed from V and 8 bases from J, the gap between germline ends came to 15 bases. The CDR3 runs to 14 residues. Germline V gives CDR1 MRHNA, CDR2 SNTAGT. As DNA, the CDR3 is TGTGCCAGCAGTGACGACGGGGGAACGGGAGAAGCTTTCTTT. Protein: CASSDDGGTGEAFF.

The chain links TRBV3-1 (or the pseudogene TRBV3-2) to TRBJ1-4; TRBD1 might be the D (6 bases). V lost 0 bases to trimming and J lost 2 bases, with 10 bases between them. Germline values: CDR1 LGHDT, CDR2 YNNKEL (reference sequence). The CDR3 consists of 16 residues. In DNA form, the CDR3 reads TGTGCCAGCAGCCAAGATGGCACAGGGACTAATGAAAAACTGTTTTTT. Translation gives CASSQDGTGTNEKLFF.

This clone was seen a single time. The V and J genes are TRBV3-1 (or the pseudogene TRBV3-2) and TRBJ2-3, with TRBD1 matching over 8 bases. The CDR3 runs to 15 residues. Germline CDR1 LGHDT, CDR2 YNNKEL (reference sequence). Trimming cost V 5 bases and J 2 bases; bases outside gene matches: 6. The CDR3 bases are TGTGCCAGCAGCGGTTACAGGGGGATCACAGATACGCAGTATTTT. The encoded protein is CASSGYRGITDTQYF.

For this clone: One end of the junction varies from germline; a read error may be responsible. The chain is built from TRBV28 and TRBJ1-3; 8 bases fit TRBD1. Per the germline V gene, CDR1 is MDHEN and CDR2 is SYDVKM. The CDR3 loop spans 17 amino acids. The CDR3 bases are TGTGCCAGCAGACCCTTATTACAGGGGGAAACTGGAACCACCATATATTTT. As protein: CASRPLLQGETGTTIYF.

This chain links TRBV15 with TRBJ1-1, with 7 positions matching TRBD1. The CDR3 covers 15 residues. Per the germline V gene, CDR1 is LNHNV and CDR2 is YYDKDF (reference sequence). V shed 2 bases, J shed 4 bases, and the junction held 7 bases outside the gene matches. CDR3 residues: CATSRNDRVGTEAFF. The CDR3 region has the DNA TGTGCCACCAGCAGAAATGACAGGGTGGGCACTGAAGCTTTCTTT.

The rearrangement uses TRBV7-9 and TRBJ1-1; D might be TRBD1 (6 bases). This CDR3 comprises 15 residues. Germline V CDR1 and CDR2: SEHNR, FQNEAQ (reference sequence). Trimming shortened V by 5 bases and J by 4 bases, and 17 bases separated the two germline ends. This CDR3 is CASSEVTGKGTEAFF. The CDR3 DNA reads as TGTGCCAGCAGCGAGGTAACAGGGAAGGGCACTGAAGCTTTCTTT.

V usage is TRBV18 and J usage is TRBJ2-3; TRBD2 matches at 9 bases. The CDR3 contains 17 residues. Germline V lookup: CDR1 KGHSH, CDR2 LQKENI. V was pared by 3 bases and J by 1 base, with 8 bases of the junction left unmatched. The CDR3 DNA sequence: TGTGCCAGCTCACCTAGCGGGAGAGGTGCAGGCACAGATACGCAGTATTTT. Amino acids: CASSPSGRGAGTDTQYF. Full variable domain (remainder filled in from reference TRBV18 and TRBJ2-3): NAGVMQNPRHLVRRRGQEARLRCSPMKGHSHVYWYRQLPEEGLKFMVYLQKENIIDESGMPKERFSAEFPKEGPSILRIQQVVRGDSAAYFCASSPSGRGAGTDTQYFGPGTRLTVL.

V usage is TRBV5-1 and J usage is TRBJ2-5; D not certain. V lost 4 bases, J lost 5 bases, and 12 bases lay in between. The V gene's germline CDR1 is SGHRS and CDR2 YFSETQ. The CDR3 totals 13 residues. The CDR3 DNA reads as TGCGCCAGCAGCACCCTGAACAAGGAGACCCAGTACTTC. Amino acid sequence: CASSTLNKETQYF.

The chain uses TRBV5-6 and TRBJ1-1, with D possibly being TRBD1 (6 bases). The V and J ends lost 5 bases and 8 bases respectively, with 13 bases between them. CDR1 and CDR2 (germline): SGHDT, YYEEEE. This CDR3 region has 12 residues. CDR3 bases: TGTGCCAGCAGAGGGGGTGGAGAGGAAGCTTTCTTT. Translation gives CASRGGGEEAFF.

The chain uses TRBV15 and TRBJ2-7; TRBD1 aligns across 10 bases. In germline, CDR1 is LNHNV, CDR2 YYDKDF (reference sequence). Trimming cost V 3 bases and J 2 bases; bases outside gene matches: 13. There are 18 residues in the CDR3. CDR3 DNA: TGTGCCACCAGCAGCTCGCTCGGACAGGGGGTTGGCGCCTACGAGCAGTACTTC. Protein: CATSSSLGQGVGAYEQYF.

The CDR3 here is CASSLRSKNIQYF. For the CDR3, the DNA is TGTGCCAGTAGTCTGAGATCCAAAAACATTCAGTACTTC. The V call is TRBV19, the J call TRBJ2-4; D gene unclear. The CDR3 is 13 residues long. V was clipped by 5 bases and J by 2 bases, with 7 bases between them. Germline lookup yields CDR1 LNHDA and CDR2 SQIVND (reference sequence).

This clone has only a few counts. This chain joins TRBV4-1 and TRBJ1-2, with D possibly matching TRBD1 (5 bases). Trimming pared 3 bases from V and 1 base from J, leaving 9 bases between. This CDR3 region has 14 residues. Germline CDR1 and CDR2: MGHRA and YSYEKL. As DNA, the CDR3 is TGCGCCAGCAGCCAGGGACTGCATAACTATGGCTACACCTTC. Translating gives CASSQGLHNYGYTF.

The rearrangement joins TRBV5-4 to TRBJ1-5; TRBD1 aligns across 7 bases. Looked up from germline, CDR1 is SGHNT and CDR2 is YYREEE (reference sequence). The CDR3 covers 14 residues. Trimming cost V 5 bases and J 3 bases; bases outside gene matches: 5. This CDR3 is CASSRQGSNQPQHF. As DNA, the CDR3 is TGTGCCAGCAGTAGACAGGGTTCCAATCAGCCCCAGCATTTT.

V gene TRBV6-5 combines with J gene TRBJ2-1; D is uncertain. The germline V gene has CDR1 MNHEY and CDR2 SVGAGI. The CDR3 has 11 residues. The ends were cut back, 7 bases at V and 7 bases at J, with 8 bases in the middle. CDR3 nucleotide sequence: TGTGCCAGCATGGGCGTAAATGAGCAGTTCTTC. Protein: CASMGVNEQFF.

This clone has only one observation. This chain connects TRBV13 to TRBJ2-2; D may be TRBD2 (6 bases). Germline V gene sequence: CDR1 PRHDT, CDR2 FYEKMQ (reference sequence). V lost 2 bases and J 5 bases, leaving 9 bases between the germline ends. This CDR3 contains 14 residues. DNA of the CDR3: TGTGCCAGCAGCTTATGGGGGGTAACCGGGGAGCTGTTTTTT. This encodes CASSLWGVTGELFF.

The rearrangement joins TRBV28 to TRBJ1-3, with unresolved D. CDR1 and CDR2 (germline): MDHEN, SYDVKM. This CDR3 has 13 amino acids. The CDR3 sequence: CACGASAGNTIYF. In DNA form, the CDR3 reads TGTGCGTGTGGAGCTTCCGCTGGAAACACCATATATTTT.

This clone came up a few times. The chain couples TRBV30 to TRBJ2-4, with TRBD2 matching 9 bases. CDR1 is GTSNPN and CDR2 is SVGIG in the germline V gene (reference sequence). The V gene end was trimmed by 2 bases and the J gene end by 7 bases; junction bases not matched to a gene: 9. The CDR3 consists of 15 residues. CDR3 nucleotides: TGTGCCTGGAGTAGGCCGGGACTAGCTTCGAACATTCAGTACTTC. It specifies CAWSRPGLASNIQYF.

The rearrangement links TRBV5-1 to TRBJ1-5, with 7 bases fitting TRBD1. The V segment lost 4 bases and the J segment 3 bases; nucleotides outside the gene matches: 7. The CDR3 is 15 residues long. In germline, CDR1 is SGHRS, CDR2 YFSETQ. Here the CDR3 reads CASSPTGADNQPQHF. The CDR3 nucleotides read TGCGCCAGCAGCCCCACAGGGGCGGACAATCAGCCCCAGCATTTT.

Note on this clone: Mismatch with germline at one junction end may stem from a read error. V is TRBV29-1 and J is TRBJ2-3; 9 bases match TRBD2. CDR1 is SQVTM and CDR2 is ANQGSEA in the germline V gene. The CDR3 is made up of 18 amino acids. For the CDR3, the DNA is TGCAGCGTGGAAGGGGGACTAGCTGTCGCAGATAGCACAGATACGCAGTATTTT. Protein product: CSVEGGLAVADSTDTQYF.

The chain joins TRBV19 to TRBJ2-7, with a possible D match to TRBD1 (6 bases). Germline V lookup: CDR1 LNHDA, CDR2 SQIVND (reference sequence). The CDR3 loop spans 17 amino acids. Between the trimmed V and J ends, which lost 3 bases and 4 bases, there was a span of 22 bases. The CDR3 loop reads CASSMGHHTPREYEQYF. DNA for the CDR3: TGTGCCAGTAGTATGGGACACCATACCCCACGGGAATACGAGCAGTACTTC.

The chain recombines TRBV5-4 with TRBJ2-7; 9 bases align to TRBD1. Germline-derived CDR1 and CDR2 are SGHNT and YYREEE (reference sequence). The CDR3 has 13 residues. V lost 5 bases, J lost 3 bases, and 3 bases stayed unmatched. Here the CDR3 reads CASSRTGVYEQYF. The CDR3 DNA follows: TGTGCCAGCAGTCGGACAGGGGTCTACGAGCAGTACTTC.

The genes are TRBV7-9 and TRBJ2-1, with TRBD1 matching over 7 bases. CDR3 length equals 13 residues. CDR1 is SEHNR and CDR2 is FQNEAQ in the germline V gene (reference sequence). Germline trimming cut 4 bases from V and 12 bases from J; bases unmatched to any gene: 9. CDR3 DNA sequence: TGTGCCAGCAGCTCGGACAGGCAAATGGGGCAGTTCTTC. This sequence encodes CASSSDRQMGQFF. Together with reference TRBV7-9 and TRBJ2-1, the CDR3 gives the full variable domain: DTGVSQNPRHKITKRGQNVTFRCDPISEHNRLYWYRQTLGQGPEFLTYFQNEAQLEKSRLLSDRFSAERPKGSFSTLEIQRTEQGDSAMYLCASSSDRQMGQFFGPGTRLTVL.

The chain is built from TRBV28 and TRBJ2-2, with TRBD1 matching 7 bases. V gave up 2 bases and J gave up 7 bases; unmatched junction bases: 4. Germline CDR1 MDHEN, CDR2 SYDVKM. There are 14 residues in the CDR3. CDR3: CASSLQGDGGELFF. CDR3 nucleotides: TGTGCCAGCAGTTTACAGGGGGATGGCGGGGAGCTGTTTTTT.

The chain joins TRBV11-1 to TRBJ1-6, with 7 bases identical to TRBD1. The CDR3 has 15 residues. V lost 2 bases, J lost 8 bases, and 6 bases stayed unmatched. Germline CDR1 reads SGHAT; CDR2 reads FQDESV (reference sequence). The CDR3 sequence: CASSLRQGAHSPLHF. The CDR3 DNA follows: TGTGCCAGCAGCTTAAGACAGGGTGCGCATTCACCCCTCCACTTT.

The J gene is TRBJ2-5, the V gene TRBV5-1; 9 bases agree with TRBD1. This CDR3 contains 14 residues. CDR1 SGHRS and CDR2 YFSETQ come from the germline V gene. After removal of 3 bases from V and 6 bases from J, the junction contained 6 bases not matched to a gene. The DNA for the CDR3 is TGCGCCAGCAGCTCGGGACAGGGTGGACAGACCCAGTACTTC. Amino acid sequence: CASSSGQGGQTQYF.

This clone was picked up a small number of times. The J gene is TRBJ2-1, the V gene TRBV7-8, with 10 nucleotides matching TRBD2. V shed 5 bases, J shed 4 bases, and the junction held 8 bases outside the gene matches. The CDR3 length is 16 residues. The germline gives CDR1 SGHVS, CDR2 FQNEAQ. CDR3 DNA: TGTGCCAGCAGCCCTCTAGCGGGAGCGGGATACAATGAGCAGTTCTTC. It is translated as CASSPLAGAGYNEQFF.

J is TRBJ2-1 and V is TRBV11-2, with 7 bases lining up with TRBD2. This CDR3 has 15 residues. With 0 bases clipped from V and 6 bases from J, the junction kept 5 bases outside the gene matches. Germline V gives CDR1 SGHAT, CDR2 FQNNGV. The CDR3 here is CASSLEAGAGNEQFF. The CDR3 DNA reads TGTGCCAGCAGCTTAGAGGCGGGAGCGGGCAATGAGCAGTTCTTC. The full variable domain, with the rest looked up from reference TRBV11-2 and TRBJ2-1, is EAGVAQSPRYKIIEKRQSVAFWCNPISGHATLYWYQQILGQGPKLLIQFQNNGVVDDSQLPKDRFSAERLKGVDSTLKIQPAKLEDSAVYLCASSLEAGAGNEQFFGPGTRLTVL.